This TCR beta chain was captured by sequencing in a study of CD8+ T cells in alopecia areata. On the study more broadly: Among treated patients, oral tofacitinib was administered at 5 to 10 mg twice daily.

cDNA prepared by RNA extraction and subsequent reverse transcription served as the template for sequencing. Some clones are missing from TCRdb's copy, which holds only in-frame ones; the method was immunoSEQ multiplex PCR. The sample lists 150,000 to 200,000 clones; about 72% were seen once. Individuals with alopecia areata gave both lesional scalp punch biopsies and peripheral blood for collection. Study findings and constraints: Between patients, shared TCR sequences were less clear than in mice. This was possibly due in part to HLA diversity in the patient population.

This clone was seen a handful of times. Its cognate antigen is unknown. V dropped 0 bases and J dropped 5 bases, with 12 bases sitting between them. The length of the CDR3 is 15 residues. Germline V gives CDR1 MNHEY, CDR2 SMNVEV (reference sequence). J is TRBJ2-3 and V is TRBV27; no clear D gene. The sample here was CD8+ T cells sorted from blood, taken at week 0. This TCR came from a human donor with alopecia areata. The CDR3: CASSLSAGLVDTQYF. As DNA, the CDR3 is TGTGCCAGCAGTTTATCAGCCGGGCTCGTAGATACGCAGTATTTT.